The rows below give T cell receptor beta chains drawn from one sample of a study of shared clonotypes between healthy human individuals. Some clones are missing from TCRdb's copy, which holds only in-frame ones; the method was immunoSEQ multiplex PCR. This sample has about 2.2 million clones, with about 92% found just once. The specimen sequenced was naive CD8+ T cells from PBMCs. The source of these receptors is a young man in good health. Some clones in this sample may be carry-over from other donors' samples. Each CDR3 is given with its conserved first and last residue. Fields, in order: clone size, J gene, CDR3 length, V gene, D gene, CDR3 DNA, CDR3 protein. A D gene is named only where the DNA matches it firmly. Only some rows state a clone size, as once, few, many or a class for expanded clones.

clone_size: -
j_call: TRBJ1-4
cdr3_length: 16
v_call: TRBV7-2
d_call: TRBD1
cdr3_nt: TGTGCCAGCAGCCCTATAAGCGGACAGGGGCATGAAAAACTGTTTTTT
cdr3_aa: CASSPISGQGHEKLFF

clone_size: -
j_call: TRBJ2-1
cdr3_length: 16
v_call: TRBV7-3
d_call: TRBD2
cdr3_nt: TGTGCCAGCAGCTCCCGACTAGCCAGCTCCTACAATGAGCAGTTCTTC
cdr3_aa: CASSSRLASSYNEQFF

clone_size: -
j_call: TRBJ2-7
cdr3_length: 15
v_call: TRBV28
d_call: -
cdr3_nt: TGTGCCAGCAACCCGCGTGGCGGAAGCTCCTACGAGCAGTACTTC
cdr3_aa: CASNPRGGSSYEQYF

clone_size: -
j_call: TRBJ2-3
cdr3_length: 16
v_call: TRBV7-3
d_call: TRBD2
cdr3_nt: TGTGCCAGCAGCTTAATGGCGGCGGGGGGCACAGATACGCAGTATTTT
cdr3_aa: CASSLMAAGGTDTQYF

clone_size: -
j_call: TRBJ1-1
cdr3_length: 14
v_call: TRBV4-1
d_call: TRBD1
cdr3_nt: TGCGCCAGCAGCCAAAACAGGGGGTCCACTGAAGCTTTCTTT
cdr3_aa: CASSQNRGSTEAFF

clone_size: -
j_call: TRBJ2-3
cdr3_length: 13
v_call: TRBV19
d_call: -
cdr3_nt: TGTGCCAGTAGTCCCAGGGTGACAGATACGCAGTATTTT
cdr3_aa: CASSPRVTDTQYF

clone_size: -
j_call: TRBJ2-2
cdr3_length: 10
v_call: TRBV27
d_call: -
cdr3_nt: TGTGCCAGCATCCGCCCCACGGCCCCTTTT
cdr3_aa: CASIRPTAPF

clone_size: -
j_call: TRBJ2-7
cdr3_length: 14
v_call: TRBV7-9
d_call: -
cdr3_nt: TGTGCCAGCAGCTTAGTCGGCAGGGGCTACGAGCAGTACTTC
cdr3_aa: CASSLVGRGYEQYF

clone_size: -
j_call: TRBJ2-3
cdr3_length: 14
v_call: TRBV19
d_call: -
cdr3_nt: TGTGCCAGTAGTAGTAGGACCGGCACAGATACGCAGTATTTT
cdr3_aa: CASSSRTGTDTQYF

clone_size: -
j_call: TRBJ1-4
cdr3_length: 11
v_call: TRBV5-6
d_call: -
cdr3_nt: TGTGCCAGCAGCTTTAATGAAAAACTGTTTTTT
cdr3_aa: CASSFNEKLFF

clone_size: -
j_call: TRBJ2-5
cdr3_length: 16
v_call: TRBV7-8
d_call: -
cdr3_nt: TGTGCCAGCAGCTTAGAGGCCGGGGCAGGGGAGGAGACCCAGTACTTC
cdr3_aa: CASSLEAGAGEETQYF

clone_size: -
j_call: TRBJ2-3
cdr3_length: 13
v_call: TRBV6-1
d_call: -
cdr3_nt: TGTGCCAGCTGGCAGGGAGGTTTAGATACGCAGTATTTT
cdr3_aa: CASWQGGLDTQYF

clone_size: -
j_call: TRBJ2-5
cdr3_length: 14
v_call: TRBV19
d_call: -
cdr3_nt: TGTGCCAGTAGTAGCAGGGGAAACCAAGAGACCCAGTACTTC
cdr3_aa: CASSSRGNQETQYF

clone_size: -
j_call: TRBJ2-2
cdr3_length: 14
v_call: TRBV11-3
d_call: -
cdr3_nt: TGTGCCAGCAGCTTAACTCCGAACACCGGGGAGCTGTTTTTT
cdr3_aa: CASSLTPNTGELFF

clone_size: -
j_call: TRBJ2-3
cdr3_length: 11
v_call: TRBV20-1
d_call: -
cdr3_nt: TGCAGTGCTCGGATAAGCGATACGCAGTATTTT
cdr3_aa: CSARISDTQYF

clone_size: -
j_call: TRBJ2-5
cdr3_length: 14
v_call: TRBV28
d_call: -
cdr3_nt: TGTGCCAGCAGTTTGGAAAGCAGGGAAGAGACCCAGTACTTC
cdr3_aa: CASSLESREETQYF

clone_size: once
j_call: TRBJ1-1
cdr3_length: 13
v_call: TRBV5-6
d_call: TRBD1
cdr3_nt: TGTGCCAGCAGCGCGGGACAGGCTCCTGAAGCTTTCTTT
cdr3_aa: CASSAGQAPEAFF

clone_size: -
j_call: TRBJ2-7
cdr3_length: 14
v_call: TRBV11-2
d_call: -
cdr3_nt: TGTGCCAGCAGCTTAGGGCCGGGGTCCTACGAGCAGTACTTC
cdr3_aa: CASSLGPGSYEQYF

clone_size: -
j_call: TRBJ1-2
cdr3_length: 13
v_call: TRBV30
d_call: TRBD1
cdr3_nt: TGTGCCTGGAGGTACGGGACAGGGAAAGGCTACACCTTC
cdr3_aa: CAWRYGTGKGYTF

clone_size: -
j_call: TRBJ2-7
cdr3_length: 17
v_call: TRBV28
d_call: -
cdr3_nt: TGTGCCAGCAGCCCAACCGAGGGGGGGACAGATGACTACGAGCAGTACTTC
cdr3_aa: CASSPTEGGTDDYEQYF

clone_size: -
j_call: TRBJ2-1
cdr3_length: 15
v_call: TRBV7-7
d_call: TRBD2
cdr3_nt: TGTGCCAGCAGCTCAAGACTAGCGGGACTCAATGAGCAGTTCTTC
cdr3_aa: CASSSRLAGLNEQFF

clone_size: -
j_call: TRBJ2-3
cdr3_length: 15
v_call: TRBV28
d_call: TRBD2
cdr3_nt: TGTGCCAGCAGTTTCGGGGGGGGAGGCACAGATACGCAGTATTTT
cdr3_aa: CASSFGGGGTDTQYF